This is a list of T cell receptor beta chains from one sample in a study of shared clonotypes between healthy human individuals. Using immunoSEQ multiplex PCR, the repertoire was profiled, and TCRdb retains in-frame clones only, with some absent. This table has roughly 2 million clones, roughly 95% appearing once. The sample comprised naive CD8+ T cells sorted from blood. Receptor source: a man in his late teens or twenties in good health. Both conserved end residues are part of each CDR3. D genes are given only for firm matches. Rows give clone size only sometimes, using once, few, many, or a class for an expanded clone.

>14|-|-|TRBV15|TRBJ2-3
CATSMGSSTDTQYF
TGTGCCACCAGCATGGGGAGTAGCACAGATACGCAGTATTTT
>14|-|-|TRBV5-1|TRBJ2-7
CASSLGSSSYEQYF
TGCGCCAGCAGCTTGGGATCGAGCTCCTACGAGCAGTACTTC
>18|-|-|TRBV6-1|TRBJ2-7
CASSEAWYPTESSYEQYF
TGTGCCAGCAGTGAAGCGTGGTATCCTACAGAGAGCTCCTACGAGCAGTACTTC
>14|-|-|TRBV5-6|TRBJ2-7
CASSPGHNLYEQYF
TGTGCCAGCAGCCCCGGACACAATCTCTACGAGCAGTACTTC
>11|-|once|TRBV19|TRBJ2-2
CAISYAGELFF
TGTGCCATTAGTTATGCCGGGGAGCTGTTTTTT
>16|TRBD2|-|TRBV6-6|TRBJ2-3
CASSYPTSGSPDTQYF
TGTGCCAGCAGTTACCCGACTAGCGGGAGCCCAGATACGCAGTATTTT
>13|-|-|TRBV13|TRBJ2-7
CASSLKNTYEQYF
TGTGCCAGCAGCTTAAAGAATACCTACGAGCAGTACTTC
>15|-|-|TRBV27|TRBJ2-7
CASSGLGGLSYEQYF
TGTGCCAGCAGCGGATTAGGAGGGCTCTCCTACGAGCAGTACTTC
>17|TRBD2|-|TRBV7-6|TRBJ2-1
CASSRTGGQVAYNEQFF
TGTGCCAGCAGCCGCACGGGGGGGCAAGTCGCCTACAATGAGCAGTTCTTC
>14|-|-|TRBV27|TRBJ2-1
CASSSDSPADEQFF
TGTGCCAGCAGTTCCGACTCCCCGGCGGATGAGCAGTTCTTC
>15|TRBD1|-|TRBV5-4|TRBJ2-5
CASSLRGQGKETQYF
TGTGCCAGCAGCTTGCGGGGACAGGGTAAGGAGACCCAGTACTTC
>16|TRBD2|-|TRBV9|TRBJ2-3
CASSVRAGEGTDTQYF
TGTGCCAGCAGCGTGCGAGCGGGAGAGGGCACAGATACGCAGTATTTT
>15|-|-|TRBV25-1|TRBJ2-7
CASSGPGTDIYEQYF
TGTGCCAGCAGTGGTCCCGGGACTGATATTTACGAGCAGTACTTC
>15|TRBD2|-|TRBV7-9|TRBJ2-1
CASSLVSGGAGEQFF
TGTGCCAGCAGCTTAGTGAGCGGGGGGGCCGGTGAGCAGTTCTTC
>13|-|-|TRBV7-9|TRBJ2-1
CASSFSDYNEQFF
TGTGCCAGCAGTTTCTCGGACTACAATGAGCAGTTCTTC
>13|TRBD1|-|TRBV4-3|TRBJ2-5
CASSQGQGETQYF
TGCGCCAGCAGCCAAGGACAGGGAGAGACCCAGTACTTC
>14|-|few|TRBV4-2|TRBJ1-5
CASSQGTANQPQHF
TGTGCCAGCAGCCAAGGGACAGCCAATCAGCCCCAGCATTTT
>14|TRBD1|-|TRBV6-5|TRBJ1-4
CASTLGQGNEKLFF
TGTGCCAGCACCTTGGGACAGGGAAATGAAAAACTGTTTTTT
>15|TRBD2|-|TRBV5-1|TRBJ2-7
CASSSGLAGVYEQYF
TGCGCCAGCAGCTCGGGACTAGCGGGAGTCTACGAGCAGTACTTC
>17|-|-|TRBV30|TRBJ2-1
CAWSAPRLAGIHNEQFF
TGTGCCTGGAGTGCTCCCCGGCTAGCAGGAATACACAATGAGCAGTTCTTC
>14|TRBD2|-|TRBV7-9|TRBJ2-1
CASSSLSGGDEQFF
TGTGCCAGCAGCTCTCTTAGCGGGGGGGATGAGCAGTTCTTC
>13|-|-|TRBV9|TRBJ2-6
CASSVAGANVLTF
TGTGCCAGCAGCGTAGCTGGGGCCAACGTCCTGACTTTC
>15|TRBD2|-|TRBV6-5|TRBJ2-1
CASSQRGAAHNEQFF
TGTGCCAGCAGTCAGCGGGGCGCTGCCCACAATGAGCAGTTCTTC
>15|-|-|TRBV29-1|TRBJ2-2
CSVEERGKGTGELFF
TGCAGCGTTGAAGAAAGGGGGAAAGGCACCGGGGAGCTGTTTTTT
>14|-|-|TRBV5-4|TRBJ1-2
CASSLAQGIYGYTF
TGTGCCAGCAGCTTGGCGCAGGGCATCTATGGCTACACCTTC
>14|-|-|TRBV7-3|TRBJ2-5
CASSLTGVKETQYF
TGTGCCAGCAGCTTAACGGGGGTCAAAGAGACCCAGTACTTC
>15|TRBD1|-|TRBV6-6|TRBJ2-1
CASSPSGTGYNEQFF
TGTGCCAGCAGTCCATCCGGGACAGGATACAATGAGCAGTTCTTC
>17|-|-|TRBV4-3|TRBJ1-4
CASSQDRSGDPNEKLFF
TGCGCCAGCAGCCAAGATAGGTCAGGGGACCCTAATGAAAAACTGTTTTTT
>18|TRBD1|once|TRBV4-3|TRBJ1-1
CASSQYDRGEGENTEAFF
TGCGCCAGCAGCCAATACGACAGGGGAGAGGGTGAGAACACTGAAGCTTTCTTT
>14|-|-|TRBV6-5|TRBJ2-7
CASSYGTRGYEQYF
TGTGCCAGCAGTTACGGGACCAGGGGCTACGAGCAGTACTTC
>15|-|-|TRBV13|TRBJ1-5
CASSFQGIPNQPQHF
TGTGCCAGCAGCTTTCAGGGGATCCCCAATCAGCCCCAGCATTTT
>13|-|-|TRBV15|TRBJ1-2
CATRGMGNYGYTF
TGTGCCACCAGGGGAATGGGAAACTATGGCTACACCTTC
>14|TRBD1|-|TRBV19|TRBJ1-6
CASSPGQGASPLHF
TGTGCCAGTAGCCCGGGACAGGGGGCTTCACCCCTCCACTTT
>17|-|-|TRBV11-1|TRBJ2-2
CASSNPPRGAGTGELFF
TGTGCCAGCAGCAACCCCCCCCGGGGGGCAGGAACCGGGGAGCTGTTTTTT
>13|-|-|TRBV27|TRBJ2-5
CASSYPGQETQYF
TGTGCCAGCAGTTATCCAGGCCAAGAGACCCAGTACTTC
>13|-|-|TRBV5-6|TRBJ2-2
CASSWDMSGELFF
TGTGCCAGCAGCTGGGACATGTCCGGGGAGCTGTTTTTT
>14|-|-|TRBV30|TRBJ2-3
CAWSVAASTDTQYF
TGTGCCTGGAGTGTAGCGGCTAGCACAGATACGCAGTATTTT
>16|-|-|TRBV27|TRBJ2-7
CASFPLRTPSSYEQYF
TGTGCCAGCTTCCCACTTCGGACGCCCAGCTCCTACGAGCAGTACTTC
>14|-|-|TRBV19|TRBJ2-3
CASSILHLTDTQYF
TGTGCCAGTAGTATACTTCACCTCACAGATACGCAGTATTTT
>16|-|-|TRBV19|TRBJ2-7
CASSTHPQAGPYEQYF
TGTGCCAGTAGTACCCACCCACAGGCGGGTCCCTACGAGCAGTACTTC
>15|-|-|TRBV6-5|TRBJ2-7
CASSYSRGETYEQYF
TGTGCCAGCAGTTACTCCCGGGGAGAAACCTACGAGCAGTACTTC
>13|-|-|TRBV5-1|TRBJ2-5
CASSGVGEETQYF
TGCGCCAGCAGTGGGGTAGGTGAAGAGACCCAGTACTTC
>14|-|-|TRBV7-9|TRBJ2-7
CASSSVGGSHEQYF
TGTGCCAGCAGCTCCGTTGGGGGGAGCCACGAGCAGTACTTC
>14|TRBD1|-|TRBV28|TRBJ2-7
CASSFPGTDYEQYF
TGTGCCAGCAGTTTCCCCGGGACAGACTACGAGCAGTACTTC
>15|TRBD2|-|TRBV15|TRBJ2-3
CATSALAGDTDTQYF
TGTGCCACCTCCGCACTAGCGGGGGACACAGATACGCAGTATTTT
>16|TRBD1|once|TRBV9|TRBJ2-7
CASSPVPGQASYEQYF
TGTGCCAGCAGCCCGGTGCCCGGACAGGCCTCCTACGAGCAGTACTTC
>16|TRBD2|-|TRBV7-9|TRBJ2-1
CASSLATSGSYNEQFF
TGTGCCAGCAGCTTAGCGACTAGCGGATCCTACAATGAGCAGTTCTTC
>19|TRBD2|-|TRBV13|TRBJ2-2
CASRPLNYSGGAATGELFF
TGTGCCAGCAGACCACTCAATTATAGCGGGGGGGCCGCCACCGGGGAGCTGTTTTTT
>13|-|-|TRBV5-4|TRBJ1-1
CASSLPQITEAFF
TGTGCCAGCAGCTTGCCACAGATCACTGAAGCTTTCTTT
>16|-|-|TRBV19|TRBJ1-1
CASSLKGKGGNTEAFF
TGTGCCAGTAGTCTTAAGGGGAAGGGGGGAAACACTGAAGCTTTCTTT
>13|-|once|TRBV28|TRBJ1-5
CASNIFGNQPQHF
TGTGCCAGCAACATATTCGGGAATCAGCCCCAGCATTTT